This T cell receptor (beta chain) was identified during a study of CXCR3-negative and CXCR3-positive naive CD8 T cells. Findings of the study overall: CXCR3-positive naive cells carried more hydrophobic TRB CDR3s than CXCR3-negative ones. Memory, not naive, CXCR3-negative and CXCR3-positive cells differed in TRBV-TRBJ usage. TCR interaction strength was inferred from TRB CDR3 physicochemistry, as CD5 matched across naive subsets.

As for this clonotype: Its matching antigen is unknown.

5' RACE with UMI labels generated the TRB cDNA libraries. For each CDR3 protein, TCRdb gives one entry from its re-call of the 5' RACE reads, without DNA. The data show roughly 130,000 distinct CDR3 sequences, and the top ten clones hold about 0.62%. The germline V gene encodes CDR1 SGHDT and CDR2 YYEEEE. This CDR3 spans 15 amino acids. Subsets of CD8+ T cells were each sorted in triplicate at approximately 270,000 cells apiece. Naive CD8+ T cells carried a CD45RO-CCR7+CD27+CD95- phenotype. This TCR came from a human donor in good health. Some clones in this sample may be carry-over from other donors' samples. Sequencing was carried out using naive CXCR3+ CD8+ T cells from blood. The subset: CD45RO-CCR7+CD27+CD95- naive CD8+ T cells expressing CXCR3 (TNR3+). The gene calls are TRBV5-6 and TRBJ2-7; TCRdb indicates TRBD2, and absent DNA this call remains unverified. This CDR3 reads CASSFAGLEHYEQYF.